The T cell receptor beta chain described here comes from a study of PD-L1 blockade in urothelial cancer. About the research overall: Patients previously received 0 to 3 chemotherapy regimens. Study results and limitations: Enhanced expansion of tumor-associated blood clones at 3 weeks characterized durable-benefit patients. Blood TCR clonality below the median before treatment was a predictor of better survival.

The V and J ends lost 1 base and 0 bases respectively, with 10 bases between them. The length of the CDR3 is 16 residues. Germline V gene lookup returns CDR1 SGHDN and CDR2 FVKESK. Repertoires were generated with immunoSEQ multiplex PCR, while TCRdb's copy carries only in-frame clones and drops some. In the table there are 65,000 to 80,000 clones, roughly 84% of which are singletons. Note on this clone: Its cognate antigen is unknown.

The clonotype comes from a man in his 70s with urothelial cancer. The V and J genes are TRBV14 and TRBJ2-1; D is possibly TRBD1 (5 bases). This specimen was PBMCs, taken around atezolizumab (anti-PD-L1) treatment. This CDR3 is CASSQGTPSSYNEQFF. Here the CDR3 DNA reads TGTGCCAGCAGCCAAGGGACACCGAGCTCCTACAATGAGCAGTTCTTC. Using reference TRBV14 and TRBJ2-1 for the parts outside the CDR3, the full variable domain is EAGVTQFPSHSVIEKGQTVTLRCDPISGHDNLYWYRRVMGKEIKFLLHFVKESKQDESGMPNNRFLAERTGGTYSTLKVQPAELEDSGVYFCASSQGTPSSYNEQFFGPGTRLTVL.